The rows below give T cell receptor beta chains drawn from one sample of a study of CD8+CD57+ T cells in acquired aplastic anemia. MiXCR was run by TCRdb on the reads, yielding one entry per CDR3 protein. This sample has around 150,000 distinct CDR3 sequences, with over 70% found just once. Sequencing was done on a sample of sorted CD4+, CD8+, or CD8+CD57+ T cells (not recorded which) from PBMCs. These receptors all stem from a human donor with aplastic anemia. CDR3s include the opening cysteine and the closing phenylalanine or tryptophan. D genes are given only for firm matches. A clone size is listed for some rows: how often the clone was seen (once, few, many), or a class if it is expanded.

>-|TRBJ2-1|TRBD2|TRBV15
CATSPLTGGEQFF
TGCGCCACCAGCCCACTAACGGGGGGGGAGCAGTTCTTC
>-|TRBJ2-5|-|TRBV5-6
CATSGRVRETQYF
TGTGCCACCAGTGGCCGGGTCAGGGAGACCCAGTACTTC
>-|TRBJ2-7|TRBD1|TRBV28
CASRPGQGGEQYF
TGTGCCAGCCGACCGGGACAGGGGGGCGAGCAGTACTTC
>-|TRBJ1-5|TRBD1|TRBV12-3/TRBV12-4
CASSYTGGNQPQHF
TGTGCCAGCAGCTATACAGGGGGTAATCAGCCCCAGCATTTT
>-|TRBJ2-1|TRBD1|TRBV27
CASSLTGIGNEQFF
TGTGCCAGCAGTTTGACAGGGATTGGGAATGAGCAGTTCTTC
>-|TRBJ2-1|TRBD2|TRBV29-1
CSVAGLAGVGYNEQFF
TGCAGCGTTGCAGGACTAGCGGGAGTAGGCTACAATGAGCAGTTCTTC
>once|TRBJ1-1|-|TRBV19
CASSTRGVGGNTEAFF
TGTGCCAGTAGCACGAGAGGGGTGGGAGGGAACACTGAAGCTTTCTTT
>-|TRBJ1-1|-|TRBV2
CATGGIGNTEAFF
TGTGCCACTGGAGGGATAGGGAACACTGAAGCTTTCTTT
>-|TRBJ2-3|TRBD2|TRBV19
CASNALAGGHTDTQYF
TGTGCCAGTAACGCACTAGCGGGGGGGCATACAGATACGCAGTATTTT
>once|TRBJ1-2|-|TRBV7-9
CASSPRDPRHGYTF
TGTGCCAGCAGCCCCCGGGACCCGCGGCATGGCTACACCTTC
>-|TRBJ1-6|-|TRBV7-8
CASSPRGTHNSPLHF
TGTGCCAGCAGCCCCAGGGGAACACACAATTCACCCCTCCACTTT
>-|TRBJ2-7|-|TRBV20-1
CSASMRYEQYF
TGCAGTGCTAGTATGCGATACGAGCAGTACTTC
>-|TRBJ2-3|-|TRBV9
CASSLGGRVPDTQYF
TGTGCCAGCAGCTTAGGTGGGCGGGTCCCGGATACGCAGTATTTT
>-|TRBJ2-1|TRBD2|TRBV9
CASSPPPGTRGDNEQFF
TGTGCCAGCAGCCCACCCCCCGGGACTAGAGGAGACAATGAGCAGTTCTTC
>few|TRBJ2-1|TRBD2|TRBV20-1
CSAWSGLAYNEQFF
TGCAGTGCTTGGAGTGGACTAGCCTACAATGAGCAGTTCTTC
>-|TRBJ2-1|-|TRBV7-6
CASSLKGVGEQFF
TGTGCCAGCAGCTTAAAGGGGGTGGGTGAGCAGTTCTTC
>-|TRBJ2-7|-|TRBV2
CASSDPSGEQYF
TGTGCCAGCAGTGATCCAAGTGGCGAGCAGTACTTC
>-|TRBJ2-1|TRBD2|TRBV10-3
CAIRAGLAVYNEQFF
TGTGCCATCAGAGCAGGACTAGCGGTATACAATGAGCAGTTCTTC
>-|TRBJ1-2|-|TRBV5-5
CASSFKVELGYTF
TGTGCCAGCAGCTTCAAGGTAGAACTGGGCTACACCTTC
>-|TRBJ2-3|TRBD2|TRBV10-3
CAISESLGLANTQYF
TGTGCCATCAGTGAGTCGCTGGGACTAGCGAATACGCAGTATTTT
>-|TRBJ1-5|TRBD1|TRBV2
CASTLGQINQPQHF
TGTGCCAGCACCCTGGGACAGATCAATCAGCCCCAGCATTTT
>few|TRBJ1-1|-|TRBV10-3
CAITPSGLNTEAFF
TGTGCCATCACTCCTTCAGGGCTGAACACTGAAGCTTTCTTT
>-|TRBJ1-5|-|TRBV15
CATSRDTGLQHNQPQHF
TGTGCCACCAGCAGAGATACCGGGTTGCAGCACAATCAGCCCCAGCATTTT
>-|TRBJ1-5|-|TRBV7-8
CASSRLVNQPQHF
TGTGCCAGCAGCCGACTGGTCAATCAGCCCCAGCATTTT
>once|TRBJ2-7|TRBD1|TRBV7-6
CASSPGGQGLEQYF
TGTGCCAGCAGCCCCGGCGGACAGGGGCTCGAGCAGTACTTC
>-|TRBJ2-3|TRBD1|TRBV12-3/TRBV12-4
CASSTSPGTVGDTQYF
TGTGCCAGCAGTACGTCCCCCGGGACAGTCGGAGATACGCAGTATTTT
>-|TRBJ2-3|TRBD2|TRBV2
CASSEGLAGADTQYF
TGTGCCAGCAGCGAAGGACTAGCGGGGGCAGATACGCAGTATTTT
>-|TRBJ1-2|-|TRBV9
CASSEGSGGRGYTF
TGTGCCAGCAGTGAAGGGTCGGGGGGCAGGGGCTACACCTTC
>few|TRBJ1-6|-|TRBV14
CASSQDKGGTLHF
TGTGCCAGCAGCCAAGATAAGGGAGGAACCCTCCACTTT
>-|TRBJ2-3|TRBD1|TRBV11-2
CASSSGRGTSTDTQYF
TGTGCCAGCAGCTCGGGCAGGGGGACAAGCACAGATACGCAGTATTTT
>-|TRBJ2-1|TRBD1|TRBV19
CASKEGGRASNEQFF
TGTGCCAGTAAGGAAGGGGGCAGGGCCAGTAATGAGCAGTTCTTC
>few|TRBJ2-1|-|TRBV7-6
CASSLMAGSDEQFF
TGTGCCAGCAGCTTGATGGCCGGGTCGGATGAGCAGTTCTTC
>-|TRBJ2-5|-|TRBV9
CASSMLEETQYF
TGTGCCAGTAGTATGTTAGAAGAGACCCAGTACTTC
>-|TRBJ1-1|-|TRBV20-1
CSASSESDEGNTEAFF
TGCAGTGCCAGCAGTGAGAGTGATGAGGGGAACACTGAAGCTTTCTTT
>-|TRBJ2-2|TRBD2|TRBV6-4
CASSSGGSTGELFF
TGTGCCAGCAGTAGTGGCGGGAGCACCGGGGAGCTGTTTTTT
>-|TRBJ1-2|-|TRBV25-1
CASSDLNYNYGYTF
TGTGCCAGCAGTGACTTAAACTATAACTATGGCTACACCTTC
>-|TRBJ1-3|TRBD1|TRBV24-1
CATQGPGNTIYF
TGTGCCACACAGGGGCCTGGAAACACCATATATTTT
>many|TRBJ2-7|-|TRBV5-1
CASSFWGRASYEQYF
TGCGCCAGCAGCTTTTGGGGGCGGGCGTCCTACGAGCAGTACTTC
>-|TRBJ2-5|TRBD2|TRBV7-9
CASSLGLAGLGETQYF
TGTGCCAGCAGCCTGGGACTAGCCGGTTTAGGGGAGACCCAGTACTTC
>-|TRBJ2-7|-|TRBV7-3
CASSLHGPGEQYF
TGTGCCAGCAGCTTACACGGGCCGGGCGAGCAGTACTTC
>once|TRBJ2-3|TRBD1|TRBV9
CASVETGGAGMDTQYF
TGTGCCAGCGTCGAAACAGGGGGCGCAGGGATGGATACGCAGTATTTT
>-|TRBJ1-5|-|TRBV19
CASGLGNQPQHF
TGTGCCAGTGGTCTGGGTAATCAGCCCCAGCATTTT
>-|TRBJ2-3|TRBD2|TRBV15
CATSSLAGGPGGDTQYF
TGTGCCACCAGCAGTCTAGCGGGGGGGCCTGGTGGAGATACGCAGTATTTT
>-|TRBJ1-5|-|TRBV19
CASRRVIDSNQPQHF
TGTGCCAGTAGGAGGGTGATTGATAGCAATCAGCCCCAGCATTTT
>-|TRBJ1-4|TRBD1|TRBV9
CASSPGQGGYEKLFF
TGTGCCAGCAGCCCCGGACAGGGAGGATATGAAAAACTGTTTTTT
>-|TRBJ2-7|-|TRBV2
CASSSTGFHEQYF
TGTGCCAGCAGCAGTACAGGGTTCCACGAGCAGTACTTC
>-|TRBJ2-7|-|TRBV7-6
CASSLGASTYEQYF
TGTGCCAGCAGCTTAGGGGCAAGCACCTACGAGCAGTACTTC
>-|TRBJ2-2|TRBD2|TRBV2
CASLLAGGNTGELFF
TGTGCCAGCTTACTAGCGGGAGGGAACACCGGGGAGCTGTTTTTT
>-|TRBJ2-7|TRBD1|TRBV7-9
CASSLGSGTGSREQYF
TGTGCCAGCAGCCTGGGGTCGGGGACAGGGTCTCGCGAGCAGTACTTC
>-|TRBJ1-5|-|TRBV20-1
CSARGPGPDNQPQHF
TGCAGTGCTAGAGGTCCGGGTCCAGACAATCAGCCCCAGCATTTT
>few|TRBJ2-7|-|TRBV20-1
CSARGQGGDYEQYF
TGCAGTGCTAGAGGGCAGGGGGGTGACTACGAGCAGTACTTC
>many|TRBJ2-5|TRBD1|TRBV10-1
CASSRDSFQETQYF
TGCGCCAGCAGCCGGGACAGTTTCCAAGAGACCCAGTACTTC
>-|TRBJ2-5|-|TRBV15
CATSRDIQETQYF
TGTGCCACCAGCAGAGACATTCAAGAGACCCAGTACTTC
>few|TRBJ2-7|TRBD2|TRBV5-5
CASSLAPLAKASEQYF
TGTGCCAGCAGCTTGGCCCCACTAGCGAAAGCGTCCGAGCAGTACTTC
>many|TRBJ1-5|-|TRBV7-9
CASSRGRGIDQPQHF
TGTGCCAGCAGCCGGGGTAGGGGTATAGATCAGCCCCAGCATTTT
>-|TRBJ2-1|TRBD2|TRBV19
CASRRLGTSGREGEQFF
TGTGCCAGTAGGCGACTCGGGACTAGCGGGAGGGAGGGTGAGCAGTTCTTC
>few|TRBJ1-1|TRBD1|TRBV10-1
CASSEDRVKWRTEAFF
TGCGCCAGCAGTGAGGACAGGGTCAAGTGGAGGACTGAAGCTTTCTTT